The rows below give T cell receptor beta chains drawn from one sample of a study of response to subunit inactivated influenza vaccine. TCRdb reprocessed the RT-PCR reads with MiXCR, giving one entry per CDR3 protein. The data hold hundreds of thousands of distinct CDR3 sequences, with 10% to 15% observed a single time. Sample: PBMCs from blood, taken 45 days after vaccination. The receptors here all came from a middle-aged man who received an inactivated influenza vaccine. The CDR3 runs from the conserved cysteine through the conserved F or W. The D gene is left open where the match is weak. Clone size, where shown, is once, few, many, or a class for clones that have expanded.

clone_size,j_call,d_call,v_call,cdr3_nt,cdr3_aa
-,TRBJ2-7,TRBD2,TRBV4-2,TGTGCCAGCAGCCAAGATTTGGGCGGGAGTCGATTCGAGCAGTACTTC,CASSQDLGGSRFEQYF
many,TRBJ2-3,-,TRBV29-1,TGCAGCGTTGAGGTCCGGTTTAGCACAGATACGCAGTATTTT,CSVEVRFSTDTQYF
-,TRBJ1-1,-,TRBV18,TGTGCCAGCTCACCAACTGGTAGGGGTGGCACTGAAGCTTTCTTT,CASSPTGRGGTEAFF
few,TRBJ1-1,-,TRBV7-2,TGTGCCAGCAGCTTACGGGGGGCTGAAGCTTTCTTT,CASSLRGAEAFF
few,TRBJ1-1,-,TRBV6-2/TRBV6-3,TGTGCCAGCAGTTACAAAACAGGGATAGTCAACACTGAAGCTTTCTTT,CASSYKTGIVNTEAFF
many,TRBJ2-1,TRBD2,TRBV7-2,TGTGCCAGCAGCTTAGCGGCTAGCGGGTACAATGAGCAGTTCTTC,CASSLAASGYNEQFF
-,TRBJ2-1,TRBD1,TRBV10-3,TGTGCCACCGACAAGGACAGGGCGGGTGAGCAGTTCTTC,CATDKDRAGEQFF
few,TRBJ2-4,-,TRBV9,TGTGCCAGCAGCGTAGGGGGGAGCGGGAACATTCAGTACTTC,CASSVGGSGNIQYF
few,TRBJ1-2,TRBD1,TRBV10-2,TGCGCCAGCAATACAGGGGCGTTGAGATACACCTTC,CASNTGALRYTF
-,TRBJ2-7,-,TRBV6-1,TGTGCCAGCCGCCGCAAGTGGGAGCAGTACTTC,CASRRKWEQYF
-,TRBJ2-7,TRBD2,TRBV7-6,TGTGCCAGCAGCCCAAGGGCGGGAGGGGGCCCCTACGAGCAGTACTTC,CASSPRAGGGPYEQYF
-,TRBJ2-3,-,TRBV5-1,TGCGCCAGCAGCTACAGGGCAAGTAGCACAGATACGCAGTATTTT,CASSYRASSTDTQYF
-,TRBJ1-1,-,TRBV20-1,TGCAGTGCGACCCGGGGAGGCGCGGACACTGAAGCTTTCTTT,CSATRGGADTEAFF
few,TRBJ2-7,-,TRBV6-5,TGTGCCAGCAGTTACTCAGATTCGGGGGCGGGGGAGCAGTACTTC,CASSYSDSGAGEQYF
few,TRBJ1-6,-,TRBV6-5,TGTGCCAGCAGTTTCAGCTGGGGGCCGGAGTCACCCCTCCACTTT,CASSFSWGPESPLHF
few,TRBJ1-6,-,TRBV12-3/TRBV12-4,TGTGCCAGCAGAGCGACAGGTTTCTCCTATAATTCACCCCTCCACTTT,CASRATGFSYNSPLHF
many,TRBJ2-3,TRBD2,TRBV20-1,TGCAGTGCTACCCGGACTAGCGGGAGGACAGATACGCAGTATTTT,CSATRTSGRTDTQYF
many,TRBJ2-7,-,TRBV5-1,TGCGCCAGCAGCAAAGGGACAACCTACGTGGAGCAGTACTTC,CASSKGTTYVEQYF
few,TRBJ2-1,-,TRBV20-1,TGCAGTGCTAGAGATCCACCCCATGAGCAGTTCTTC,CSARDPPHEQFF
few,TRBJ2-3,TRBD2,TRBV7-6,TGTGCCAGCAGCAGAGAGAAAGCGGGAGAAGCCACAGATACGCAGTATTTT,CASSREKAGEATDTQYF
-,TRBJ1-4,-,TRBV7-8,TGTGCCAGCAGCTGGGGAACAGGGTTAAGGGAAAAACTGTTTTTT,CASSWGTGLREKLFF
few,TRBJ2-7,TRBD1,TRBV6-1,TGTGCCAGCAGTCGGAGGACAGGGGGCTACGAGCAGTACTTC,CASSRRTGGYEQYF
few,TRBJ2-1,-,TRBV28,TGTGCCAGCAGAAATGACAGGAGCTCCTACAATGAGCAGTTCTTC,CASRNDRSSYNEQFF
-,TRBJ2-7,-,TRBV10-3,TGTGCCATCAGGAACCGACAGACGAGCTCCTACGAGCAGTACTTC,CAIRNRQTSSYEQYF
-,TRBJ2-3,-,TRBV18,TGTGCCAGCTCCCCCTGCGGGACAGGCACAGATACGCAGTATTTT,CASSPCGTGTDTQYF
-,TRBJ2-3,TRBD2,TRBV6-2/TRBV6-3,TGTGCCAGCAGTTCGGCCCCGGGAGGGCCTGACACAGATACGCAGTATTTT,CASSSAPGGPDTDTQYF
few,TRBJ2-7,-,TRBV7-9,TGTGCCAGCAGCTCCTCGTCGAGCTCCTACGAGCAGTACTTC,CASSSSSSSYEQYF
few,TRBJ1-2,-,TRBV20-1,TGCAGTGCTAGAGGGAACCGGACAGCTAACTATGGCTACACCTTC,CSARGNRTANYGYTF
few,TRBJ2-1,TRBD1,TRBV5-1,TGCGCCAGCAGCTTGGCGGGACAGGTCAATGAGCAGTTCTTC,CASSLAGQVNEQFF
few,TRBJ1-1,-,TRBV30,TGTGCCTGGGATCGGGTTGGCACTGAAGCTTTCTTT,CAWDRVGTEAFF
few,TRBJ1-2,TRBD1,TRBV20-1,TGCAGTGCCGATTATACGACAGGGGTGAGAGGCTACACCTTC,CSADYTTGVRGYTF
-,TRBJ2-1,-,TRBV11-2,TGTGCCAGCAGAACGACCCGGACGCCCTTACTCTACAATGAGCAGTTCTTC,CASRTTRTPLLYNEQFF
-,TRBJ2-1,-,TRBV6-5,TGTGCCAGCAGTTACGATGGGGCCAGGGGTGGATACAATGAGCAGTTCTTC,CASSYDGARGGYNEQFF